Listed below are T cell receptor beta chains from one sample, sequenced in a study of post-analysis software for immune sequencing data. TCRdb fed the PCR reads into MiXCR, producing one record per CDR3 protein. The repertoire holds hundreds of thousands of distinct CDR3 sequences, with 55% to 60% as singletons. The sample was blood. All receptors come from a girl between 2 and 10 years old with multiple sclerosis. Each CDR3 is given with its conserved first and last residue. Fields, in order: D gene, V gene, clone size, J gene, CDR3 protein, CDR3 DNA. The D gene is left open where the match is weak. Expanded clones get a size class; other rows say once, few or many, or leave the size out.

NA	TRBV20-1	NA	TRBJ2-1	CSATTGVGGEQFF	TGCAGTGCTACCACCGGGGTTGGGGGTGAGCAGTTCTTC
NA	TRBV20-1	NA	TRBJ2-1	CSANGLAKYNEQFF	TGCAGTGCTAACGGGCTAGCGAAATACAATGAGCAGTTCTTC
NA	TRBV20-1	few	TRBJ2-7	CSPPTGFHEQYF	TGCAGTCCGCCTACAGGGTTCCACGAGCAGTACTTC
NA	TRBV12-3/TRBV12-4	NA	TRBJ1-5	CASTMDMINQPQHF	TGTGCCAGCACCATGGACATGATCAATCAGCCCCAGCATTTT
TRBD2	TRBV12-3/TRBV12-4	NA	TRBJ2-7	CASSEGLAGGYSSYEQYF	TGTGCCAGCAGCGAGGGACTAGCGGGAGGGTACAGCTCCTACGAGCAGTACTTC
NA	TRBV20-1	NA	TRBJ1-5	CSASLESNQPQHF	TGCAGTGCTAGCTTGGAGAGCAATCAGCCCCAGCATTTT
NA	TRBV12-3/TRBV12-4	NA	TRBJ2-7	CASTHGSRGSYEQYF	TGTGCCAGCACACACGGGTCGCGGGGATCCTACGAGCAGTACTTC
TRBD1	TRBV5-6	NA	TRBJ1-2	CASSRDSLYDYTF	TGTGCCAGCAGCCGGGACAGCCTCTATGACTACACCTTC
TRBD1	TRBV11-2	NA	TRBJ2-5	CASSPTWTGPETQYF	TGTGCCAGCAGCCCTACCTGGACAGGGCCAGAGACCCAGTACTTC
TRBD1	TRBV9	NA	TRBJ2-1	CASSARTGAGNEQFF	TGTGCCAGCAGCGCCCGGACAGGTGCTGGCAATGAGCAGTTCTTC
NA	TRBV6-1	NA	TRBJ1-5	CASRPSVGPSNQPQHF	TGTGCCAGCCGCCCATCTGTGGGTCCCAGCAATCAGCCCCAGCATTTT
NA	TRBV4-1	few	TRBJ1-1	CASSQDPIGNRPGNTEAFF	TGCGCCAGCAGCCAGGACCCCATAGGTAACAGACCAGGGAACACTGAAGCTTTCTTT
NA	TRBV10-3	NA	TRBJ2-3	CAIGGSTDTQYF	TGTGCCATCGGAGGTAGCACAGATACGCAGTATTTT
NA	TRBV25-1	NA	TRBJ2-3	CASSESGDTQYF	TGTGCCAGCAGTGAAAGTGGGGATACGCAGTATTTT
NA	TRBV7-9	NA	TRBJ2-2	CASSSTRLPGELFF	TGTGCCAGCAGCTCCACTCGATTACCCGGGGAGCTGTTTTTT
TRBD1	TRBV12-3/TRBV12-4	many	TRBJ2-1	CASRGQGGVNEQFF	TGTGCCAGCAGGGGACAGGGCGGAGTGAATGAGCAGTTCTTC
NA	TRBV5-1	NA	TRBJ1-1	CASSFEGGTEAFF	TGCGCCAGCAGCTTCGAGGGTGGCACTGAAGCTTTCTTT
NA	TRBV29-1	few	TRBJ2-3	CSVERQYGTDTQYF	TGCAGCGTTGAGCGGCAGTATGGCACAGATACGCAGTATTTT
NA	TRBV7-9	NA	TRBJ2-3	CASSLAWERVLSDTQYF	TGTGCCAGCAGCTTAGCGTGGGAGCGGGTGCTTTCGGATACGCAGTATTTT
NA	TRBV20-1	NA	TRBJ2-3	CSALAGGFGETDTQYF	TGCAGTGCTTTAGCAGGAGGATTCGGGGAAACAGATACGCAGTATTTT
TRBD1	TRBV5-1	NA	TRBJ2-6	CASSLRQGSSGANVLTF	TGCGCCAGCAGCTTGCGACAGGGGAGTTCTGGGGCCAACGTCCTGACTTTC
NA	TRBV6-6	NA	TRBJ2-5	CASSYWGSGAQETQYF	TGTGCCAGCAGTTACTGGGGGAGTGGGGCCCAAGAGACCCAGTACTTC
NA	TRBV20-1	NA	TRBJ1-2	CSAIGGDYGYTF	TGCAGTGCTATCGGGGGGGACTATGGCTACACCTTC
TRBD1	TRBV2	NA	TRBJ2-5	CASSRMGTTDRGETQYF	TGTGCCAGCAGTCGAATGGGGACGACCGACAGGGGAGAGACCCAGTACTTC
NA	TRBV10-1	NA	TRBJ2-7	CASSGVQLEFYEQYF	TGCGCCAGCAGTGGGGTCCAATTAGAGTTCTACGAGCAGTACTTC
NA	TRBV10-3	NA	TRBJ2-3	CAIGGSWEDTQYF	TGTGCCATCGGGGGGTCTTGGGAAGATACGCAGTATTTT
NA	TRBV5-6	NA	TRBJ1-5	CASSLTAQGDQPQHF	TGTGCCAGCAGCTTGACCGCCCAGGGAGATCAGCCCCAGCATTTT
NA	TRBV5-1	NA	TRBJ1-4	CASSLSAGDEKLFF	TGCGCCAGCAGCTTGTCGGCAGGGGATGAAAAACTGTTTTTT
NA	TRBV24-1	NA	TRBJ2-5	CATSDSSREETQYF	TGTGCCACCAGTGACTCCTCGAGGGAGGAGACCCAGTACTTC
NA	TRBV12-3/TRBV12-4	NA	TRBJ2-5	CASSLPSQVNEQYF	TGTGCCAGCAGTTTACCTAGCCAGGTGAATGAGCAGTACTTC
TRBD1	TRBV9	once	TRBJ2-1	CASSGQGKNYNEQFF	TGTGCCAGCAGCGGACAGGGAAAAAACTACAATGAGCAGTTCTTC
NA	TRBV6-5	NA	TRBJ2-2	CASRGRGPGELFF	TGTGCCAGCAGGGGCAGGGGTCCCGGGGAGCTGTTTTTT
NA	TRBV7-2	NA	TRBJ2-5	CASSLIAGAQETQYF	TGTGCCAGCAGCTTAATTGCGGGGGCACAAGAGACCCAGTACTTC
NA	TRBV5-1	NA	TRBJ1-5	CASRPGPSNQPQHF	TGCGCCAGCAGGCCAGGACCTAGCAATCAGCCCCAGCATTTT
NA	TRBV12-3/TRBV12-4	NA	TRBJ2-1	CASSLGRVDYNEQFF	TGTGCCAGCAGTTTAGGCAGGGTAGACTACAATGAGCAGTTCTTC
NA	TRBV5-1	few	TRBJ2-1	CASSLVARVKGNEQFF	TGCGCCAGCAGCTTGGTGGCCAGGGTTAAGGGAAATGAGCAGTTCTTC
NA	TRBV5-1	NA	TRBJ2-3	CASSLNSPSTDTQYF	TGCGCCAGCAGCTTGAATAGCCCCAGCACAGATACGCAGTATTTT
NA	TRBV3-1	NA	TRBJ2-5	CASSQLGGRETQYF	TGTGCCAGCAGCCAACTCGGGGGGCGAGAGACCCAGTACTTC
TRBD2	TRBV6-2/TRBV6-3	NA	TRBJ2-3	CASGGTITDTQYF	TGTGCCAGCGGAGGGACTATCACAGATACGCAGTATTTT
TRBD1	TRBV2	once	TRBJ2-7	CASSEQGASNEQYF	TGTGCCAGCAGTGAACAGGGGGCCTCTAACGAGCAGTACTTC
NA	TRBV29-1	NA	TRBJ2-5	CSVALTAQETQYF	TGCAGCGTTGCCTTGACCGCCCAAGAGACCCAGTACTTC
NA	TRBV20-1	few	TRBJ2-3	CSAGIRTDTQYF	TGCAGTGCTGGTATCCGCACAGATACGCAGTATTTT
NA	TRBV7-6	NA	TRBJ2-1	CASSLRGTHNERFF	TGTGCCAGCAGTTTAAGAGGGACTCACAATGAGCGGTTCTTC
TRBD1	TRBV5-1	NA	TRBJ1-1	CASSLWQGAEAFF	TGCGCCAGCAGCTTGTGGCAGGGGGCTGAAGCTTTCTTT
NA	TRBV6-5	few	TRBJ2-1	CASSGPGPRVNEQFF	TGTGCCAGCAGCGGACCCGGGCCGAGGGTTAATGAGCAGTTCTTC
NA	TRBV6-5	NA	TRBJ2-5	CATFGGLGETQYF	TGTGCCACTTTCGGGGGGCTCGGGGAGACCCAGTACTTC
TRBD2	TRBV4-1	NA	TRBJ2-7	CASSQAPGLATYEQYF	TGCGCCAGCAGCCAAGCCCCGGGACTAGCGACCTACGAGCAGTACTTC
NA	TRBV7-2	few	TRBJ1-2	CASSLGSSRGYTF	TGTGCCAGCAGCTTAGGCTCAAGTAGGGGCTACACCTTC
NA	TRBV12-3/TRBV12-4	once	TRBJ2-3	CASSLAGRDDSTDTQYF	TGTGCCAGCAGTTTAGCAGGACGGGATGATAGCACAGATACGCAGTATTTT
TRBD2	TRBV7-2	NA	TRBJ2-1	CASSFLGLAGGRGEQFF	TGTGCCAGCAGCTTCTTAGGACTAGCGGGGGGGCGTGGTGAGCAGTTCTTC
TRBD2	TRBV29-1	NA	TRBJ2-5	CSVEFGTSGWEEAQYF	TGCAGCGTTGAGTTTGGGACTAGCGGGTGGGAAGAGGCCCAGTACTTC
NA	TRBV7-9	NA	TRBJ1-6	CASSLSNSNSPLHF	TGTGCCAGCAGCTTGTCGAACAGTAATTCACCCCTCCACTTT
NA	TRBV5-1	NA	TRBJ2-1	CASSHDPAPYNEQFF	TGCGCCAGCAGCCACGATCCCGCCCCCTACAATGAGCAGTTCTTC
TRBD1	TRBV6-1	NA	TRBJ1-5	CASSEAAGGEGGQPQHF	TGTGCCAGCAGTGAAGCTGCAGGGGGCGAAGGGGGTCAGCCCCAGCATTTT
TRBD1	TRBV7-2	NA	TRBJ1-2	CAGSPGGGYTF	TGTGCCGGCAGCCCAGGGGGGGGCTACACCTTC
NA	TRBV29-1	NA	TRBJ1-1	CSARRHSTEAFF	TGCAGCGCCCGCAGGCATTCTACTGAAGCTTTCTTT
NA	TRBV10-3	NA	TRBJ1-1	CAISGTVNTEAFF	TGTGCCATCAGTGGAACAGTGAACACTGAAGCTTTCTTT
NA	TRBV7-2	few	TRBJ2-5	CASSLALGQQETQYF	TGTGCCAGCAGCTTAGCGCTGGGGCAGCAAGAGACCCAGTACTTC
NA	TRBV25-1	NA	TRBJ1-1	CASSDPLWGTEAFF	TGTGCCAGCAGCGACCCTCTCTGGGGGACTGAAGCTTTCTTT